This T cell receptor beta chain was captured in a study of vaccination and CD4 T cells after COVID-19. The CDR3 is made up of 14 amino acids. Per the germline V gene, CDR1 is SGHTA and CDR2 is FQGNSA. Treatment of the sample: roughly ten-day PBMC culture with coronavirus spike peptide pools or control peptides (ViraFEST assay). Sequence data for DNA of cultured CD4+ T cells were generated by the Oncomine TCR Beta short-read assay. MiXCR was run by TCRdb on the PCR reads, yielding one entry per CDR3 protein. The sample lists fewer than 15,000 distinct CDR3 sequences; about 40% were seen once. This clonotype was recorded only once. What it recognizes is unknown.

This clonotype was obtained from a human donor who had recovered from COVID-19. Sequences were obtained from CD4+ T cells from blood, cultured in vitro. This rearrangement joins TRBV7-2 to TRBJ2-7, with a tentative D call TRBD2 (5 bases). The closer fit of TRBJ2-5 to the DNA end suggests the J call may be wrong. The CDR3 reads CASSLGSGVETQYF. CDR3 DNA: TGTGCCAGCAGCTTAGGGTCCGGGGTGGAGACCCAGTACTTC.